This T cell receptor (beta chain) stems from a study of molecular identifiers for immune sequencing clone quantification. Only a few counts were recorded for this clonotype. The antigen remains unidentified. The length of the CDR3 is 17 residues. In germline, CDR1 is SGHVS, CDR2 FNYEAQ. V dropped 1 base and J dropped 9 bases, with 25 bases sitting between them. Via MiXCR, TCRdb re-called the PCR reads, giving one row per CDR3 protein. The sample yields about 500,000 distinct CDR3 sequences, about 26% seen once. Regarding the study as a whole: Clones exceeding 20 RNA copies carried over 98% of effector molecules but under 1% of naive-cell molecules.

The receptor was isolated from a human donor in good health. Some libraries in this study had Jurkat cell RNA spiked in. This rearrangement joins TRBV7-6 to TRBJ2-7; tentatively, D is TRBD1 or TRBD2 (6 bases each). The sequencing sample was made of naive CD8+ T cells from blood, with Jurkat cell RNA spiked in. The subset: FACS-sorted CD8+CD4-CCR7+CD45RA+ naive T cells. The CDR3 sequence: CASSLEGVGGLAARQYF. CDR3 nucleotides: TGTGCCAGCAGCTTAGAAGGCGTCGGGGGCCTAGCCGCTCGGCAGTACTTC.